Presented here are 32 T cell receptor beta chains from one specimen sequenced in a study of blood T cell repertoires in COVID-19. Here immunoSEQ multiplex PCR was the method, and the copy in TCRdb shows in-frame clones only, minus some. This table has 100,000 or so clones, 85% appearing once. The sequenced sample was peripheral blood. Receptor source: a woman aged 65 to 85 with active or convalescent COVID-19.

The V call is TRBV5-4, the J call TRBJ2-2, with 13 bases aligning to TRBD2. V dropped 4 bases and J dropped 2; count of bases not matched to a gene: 8. This CDR3 has 18 amino acids. Per germline, CDR1 SGHNT and CDR2 YYREEE (reference sequence). The CDR3 reads CASSRGGTSGVNTGELFF. The CDR3 DNA is TGTGCCAGCAGCCGAGGGGGGACTAGCGGGGTTAACACCGGGGAGCTGTTTTTT.

The J gene is TRBJ1-2, the V gene TRBV2, with a possible D match to TRBD1 (5 bases). V lost 8 bases to trimming and J lost 8 bases, with 18 bases between them. The CDR3 spans 13 residues. The germline CDR1 and CDR2 sequences are SNHLY and FYNNEI. Here the CDR3 reads CASGLIGAGGYTF. CDR3 DNA: TGTGCCAGCGGCCTAATTGGGGCGGGAGGCTACACCTTC.

This rearrangement joins TRBV5-1 to TRBJ1-1; D is ambiguous. CDR1 SGHRS and CDR2 YFSETQ come from the germline V gene. V was trimmed by 0 bases and J by 0 bases, leaving 6 bases between them. This CDR3 has 14 amino acids. CDR3 DNA: TGCGCCAGCAGCTTGGTTTTAATGAACACTGAAGCTTTCTTT. It yields the protein CASSLVLMNTEAFF. The variable domain in full, completed from reference TRBV5-1 and TRBJ1-1, reads KAGVTQTPRYLIKTRGQQVTLSCSPISGHRSVSWYQQTPGQGLQFLFEYFSETQRNKGNFPGRFSGRQFSNSRSEMNVSTLELGDSALYLCASSLVLMNTEAFFGQGTRLTVV.

Only one count was recorded for this clone. This chain uses TRBV4-2 with TRBJ2-7; D is perhaps TRBD2 (6 bases). The V end lost 0 bases, the J end lost 0 bases, and 12 bases lay between the germline ends. Germline V gene data show CDR1 as LGHNA and CDR2 as YNFKEQ. This CDR3 spans 16 amino acids. The CDR3 loop reads CASSQEGGHSSYEQYF. The CDR3 nucleotides read TGTGCCAGCAGCCAAGAGGGGGGTCACAGCTCCTACGAGCAGTACTTC.

The rearrangement joins TRBV18 to TRBJ2-1, with 11 bases identical to TRBD1. Germline assignment: CDR1 KGHSH and CDR2 LQKENI. The CDR3 totals 15 residues. J gave up 9 bases and V 2 bases, and 6 bases lay outside the gene matches. The CDR3 protein is CASSPGQGAGGEQFF. Here the CDR3 DNA reads TGTGCCAGCTCACCAGGACAGGGGGCTGGTGGTGAGCAGTTCTTC.

The chain combines TRBV4-3 with TRBJ1-4, with TRBD1 as a possible D gene (5 bases). V was pared by 0 bases and J by 10 bases, with 12 bases between. The CDR3 loop spans 14 amino acids. Germline V gene sequence: CDR1 LGHNA, CDR2 YSLEER. Written as DNA, the CDR3 is TGCGCCAGCAGCCAAGAAACAGGACCGGGAAAACTGTTTTTT. Its protein is CASSQETGPGKLFF.

The chain joins TRBV2 to TRBJ1-2; TRBD1 matches at 8 bases. CDR3 length: 14 amino acids. CDR1 is SNHLY, CDR2 FYNNEI, per germline. After removal of 5 bases from V and 5 bases from J, the junction contained 7 bases not matched to a gene. CDR3 bases: TGTGCCAGCAGTAAGGACAGGGTTGGATATGGCTACACCTTC. Its protein is CASSKDRVGYGYTF.

The chain employs TRBV18 and TRBJ1-3; D is undetermined. The CDR3 has 13 amino acids. Germline CDR1 reads KGHSH; CDR2 reads LQKENI. The V gene lost 5 bases and the J gene lost 2 bases, with 7 bases spanning the gap. The CDR3 DNA reads as TGTGCCAGCTCATCTGTCGCTGGAAACACCATATATTTT. This gives the protein CASSSVAGNTIYF.

Worth noting for this clone: Germline and junction disagree at one end, which may indicate a read error. V and J are TRBV7-2 and TRBJ1-4; TRBD1 matches 8 bases. CDR3 size: 15 residues. Per germline, CDR1 SGHTA and CDR2 FQGNSA. The CDR3 nucleotides are TGTGCCAGCAGCCTAGCCGGGACAGGTGGTGAAAAACTGTTTTTT. Translating gives CASSLAGTGGEKLFF.

This chain uses TRBV5-1 with TRBJ2-2; 9 nucleotides match TRBD1. The CDR3 has 16 amino acids. The germline V gene encodes CDR1 SGHRS and CDR2 YFSETQ. J lost 2 bases, V lost 3 bases, and 5 bases had no gene match. The CDR3: CASSYRDRVNTGELFF. CDR3 DNA: TGCGCCAGCAGCTACAGGGACAGGGTCAACACCGGGGAGCTGTTTTTT.

This clone appeared a single time. The chain links TRBV19 to TRBJ2-1; a weak D match, TRBD1 (6 bases). V was shortened by 5 bases and J by 7 bases, with 15 bases between the two germline ends. CDR1 and CDR2 (germline): LNHDA, SQIVND (reference sequence). The CDR3 is 14 residues long. The CDR3: CASSSLRTANEQFF. The CDR3 coding sequence is TGTGCCAGTAGTTCTCTCCGGACAGCTAATGAGCAGTTCTTC.

The V and J genes are TRBV5-1 and TRBJ1-1; the D is unclear. V lost 0 bases, J lost 4 bases, and 10 bases lay in between. CDR1 is SGHRS, CDR2 YFSETQ, per germline. The CDR3 covers 14 residues. The DNA for the CDR3 is TGCGCCAGCAGCTTGGGCGGCATGGGCACTGAAGCTTTCTTT. Translating it yields CASSLGGMGTEAFF.

The chain has TRBV27 and TRBJ2-7; 8 bases match TRBD1. Germline lookup yields CDR1 MNHEY and CDR2 SMNVEV (reference sequence). The CDR3 sequence is 13 residues long. Germline trimming cut 8 bases from V and 4 bases from J; bases unmatched to any gene: 7. The CDR3 protein is CASRQGLFYEQYF. The DNA of the CDR3 is TGTGCCAGCCGACAGGGGCTGTTTTACGAGCAGTACTTC.

The rearrangement links TRBV7-8 to TRBJ1-6, with D perhaps TRBD1 (6 bases). V shed 4 bases and J shed 5 bases, with 9 bases lying between them. The CDR3 covers 14 residues. Germline CDR1 reads SGHVS; CDR2 reads FQNEAQ. This chain's CDR3 is CASSSWTDNSPLHF. The CDR3 DNA follows: TGTGCCAGCAGCTCTTGGACAGATAATTCACCCCTCCACTTT. Filled out from reference TRBV7-8 and TRBJ1-6, the complete variable domain reads GAGVSQSPRYKVAKRGQDVALRCDPISGHVSLFWYQQALGQGPEFLTYFQNEAQLDKSGLPSDRFFAERPEGSVSTLKIQRTQQEDSAVYLCASSSWTDNSPLHFGNGTRLTVT.

V and J are TRBV24-1 and TRBJ2-3, with D possibly matching TRBD1 (6 bases). V lost 6 bases and J lost 0, with 9 bases in between. CDR3 length: 14 residues. The V gene's germline CDR1 is KGHDR and CDR2 SFDVKD. CDR3 DNA: TGTGCCACCAGTACAGGGCTAAGCACAGATACGCAGTATTTT. Translated: CATSTGLSTDTQYF.

Regarding this clone: The DNA is omitted, as the CDR3 cannot be located on it reliably, and the CDR3 follows TCRdb's listing. The V and J genes are TRBV28 and TRBJ1-5; no check of the table's D call, TRBD1, against the DNA was made. Germline CDR1 is MDHEN and CDR2 is SYDVKM. The CDR3 is 16 amino acids long, termini counted. CDR3 amino acids: CASSFWPRDSNQPQHF.

The chain has TRBV7-9 and TRBJ1-1, with D maybe TRBD1 (5 bases). The CDR3 covers 17 residues. V was shortened by 1 base and J by 0 bases, with 15 bases between the two germline ends. In germline, CDR1 is SEHNR, CDR2 FQNEAQ (reference sequence). CDR3 sequence: CASSLVAIQGLNTEAFF. The CDR3 nucleotides read TGTGCCAGCAGCTTAGTAGCCATTCAGGGATTGAACACTGAAGCTTTCTTT.

V usage is TRBV4-3 and J usage is TRBJ2-7, with TRBD1 matching 7 bases. J lost 0 bases, V lost 4 bases, and 6 bases had no gene match. The CDR3 has 15 residues. The germline gives CDR1 LGHNA, CDR2 YSLEER. The CDR3, as DNA: TGCGCCAGCAGCCTATCCCGACAGGGCTCCTACGAGCAGTACTTC. As protein: CASSLSRQGSYEQYF.

The V call is TRBV7-2, the J call TRBJ1-2; 7 bases are shared with TRBD1. The CDR3 spans 16 residues. The trim removed 4 bases at V and 8 bases at J, leaving 16 bases unmatched. Germline assignment: CDR1 SGHTA and CDR2 FQGNSA. As DNA, the CDR3 is TGTGCCAGCAGCTCGCGGACCCCGACAGGGCTTGGAGGCTACACCTTC. Protein sequence: CASSSRTPTGLGGYTF.

The CDR3 reads CASSLGGGGYEQFF. The CDR3 region has the DNA TGTGCCAGCAGCTTAGGTGGCGGGGGGTATGAGCAGTTCTTC. V usage is TRBV11-2 and J usage is TRBJ2-1, with 8 bases matching TRBD2. The trim removed 1 base at V and 8 bases at J, leaving 4 bases unmatched. The CDR3 loop spans 14 amino acids. The V gene's germline CDR1 is SGHAT and CDR2 FQNNGV.

The V call is TRBV5-1, the J call TRBJ1-3; possible D gene TRBD1, 6 bases. Germline assignment: CDR1 SGHRS and CDR2 YFSETQ. The CDR3 loop spans 16 amino acids. Trimming shortened V by 4 bases and J by 0 bases, and 14 bases separated the two germline ends. CDR3 sequence reads: CASSRGQSSSGNTIYF. The CDR3 DNA follows: TGCGCCAGCAGCCGCGGACAGTCGTCCTCTGGAAACACCATATATTTT. Drawing the rest from reference TRBV5-1 and TRBJ1-3, the complete variable domain is KAGVTQTPRYLIKTRGQQVTLSCSPISGHRSVSWYQQTPGQGLQFLFEYFSETQRNKGNFPGRFSGRQFSNSRSEMNVSTLELGDSALYLCASSRGQSSSGNTIYFGEGSWLTVV.

The rearrangement joins TRBV5-4 to TRBJ1-1; D unresolved. V lost 4 bases, J lost 3 bases, and 13 bases lay in between. The CDR3 length is 14 residues. Germline V gene data show CDR1 as SGHNT and CDR2 as YYREEE (reference sequence). The CDR3 DNA is TGTGCCAGCAGCCTGGACTCGTCGGACACTGAAGCTTTCTTT. It encodes CASSLDSSDTEAFF.

Written as DNA, the CDR3 is TGTGCCAGCACCCCCCTTGGGACAGGGGTCACTGAAGCTTTCTTT. Its translation: CASTPLGTGVTEAFF. The chain recombines TRBV28 with TRBJ1-1; TRBD1 matches 10 bases. The CDR3 consists of 15 residues. J gave up 4 bases and V 7 bases, and 9 bases lay outside the gene matches. CDR1 is MDHEN, CDR2 SYDVKM, per germline.

This clone appeared a single time. This chain links TRBV3-1 (or the pseudogene TRBV3-2) with TRBJ2-1; D is perhaps TRBD2 (6 bases). V lost 5 bases, J lost 6 bases, and 17 bases lay in between. CDR3 size: 15 residues. Germline V gene lookup returns CDR1 LGHDT and CDR2 YNNKEL (reference sequence). CDR3 in amino acids: CASSFRGGMGNEQFF. Here the CDR3 DNA reads TGTGCCAGCAGCTTTCGAGGAGGGATGGGCAATGAGCAGTTCTTC.

This clone was seen only a few times. The chain has TRBV9 and TRBJ1-3; 8 bases match TRBD1. This CDR3 is built from 16 residues. Trimming cost V 4 bases and J 0 bases; bases outside gene matches: 6. Germline-derived CDR1 and CDR2 are SGDLS and YYNGEE. CDR3 in DNA: TGTGCCAGCAGCTCCAACACAGGGGGCTCTGGAAACACCATATATTTT. Translation gives CASSSNTGGSGNTIYF.

The chain is built from TRBV5-1 and TRBJ1-3; TRBD1 is a possible D gene (6 bases). Trimming cost V 6 bases and J 0 bases, with 19 bases left between them. In germline, CDR1 is SGHRS, CDR2 YFSETQ. The CDR3 contains 17 residues. The CDR3: CASKDSLSISSGNTIYF. CDR3 nucleotide sequence: TGCGCCAGCAAGGACAGTCTTTCGATAAGCTCTGGAAACACCATATATTTT.

V gene TRBV2 combines with J gene TRBJ1-1; 8 bases match TRBD1. The CDR3 length is 12 residues. Germline-derived CDR1 and CDR2 are SNHLY and FYNNEI. V dropped 8 bases and J dropped 10; count of bases not matched to a gene: 9. The CDR3 region has the DNA TGTGCCAGCGCCGCTGACAGGGGAACAGCTTTCTTT. Protein sequence: CASAADRGTAFF.

The rearrangement links TRBV7-2 to TRBJ1-1; TRBD1 might be the D (6 bases). Germline V gene data show CDR1 as SGHTA and CDR2 as FQGNSA. V lost 5 bases, J lost 4 bases, and 11 bases lay in between. The CDR3 has 13 amino acids. The CDR3 protein is CASSVNRVTEAFF. Written as DNA, the CDR3 is TGTGCCAGCAGCGTTAACAGGGTCACTGAAGCTTTCTTT. Using reference TRBV7-2 and TRBJ1-1 for the parts outside the CDR3, the full variable domain is GAGVSQSPSNKVTEKGKDVELRCDPISGHTALYWYRQSLGQGLEFLIYFQGNSAPDKSGLPSDRFSAERTGGSVSTLTIQRTQQEDSAVYLCASSVNRVTEAFFGQGTRLTVV.

The chain links TRBV28 to TRBJ1-1, with D possibly TRBD1 on 5 matching bases. CDR3 size: 13 residues. In germline, CDR1 is MDHEN, CDR2 SYDVKM. V lost 7 bases, J lost 4 bases, and 13 bases lay in between. CDR3 sequence reads: CASILRQGTEAFF. For the CDR3, the DNA is TGTGCCAGCATTCTGCGGCAGGGCACTGAAGCTTTCTTT.

This chain connects TRBV5-8 to TRBJ2-3; D is possibly TRBD1 (5 bases). Deletions cut 4 bases from V and 0 bases from J, with 12 bases between. Germline values: CDR1 SGHTS, CDR2 YDEGEE. This CDR3 contains 15 residues. CDR3 in DNA: TGTGCCAGCAGCCTAGAGACAGCTAGCACAGATACGCAGTATTTT. Translation gives CASSLETASTDTQYF.

The chain is built from TRBV27 and TRBJ1-6; D is unresolved. Trimming pared 3 bases from V and 3 bases from J, leaving 15 bases between. The CDR3 length is 17 residues. Germline values: CDR1 MNHEY, CDR2 SMNVEV (reference sequence). Here the CDR3 reads CASSFRRSRDYNSPLHF. The CDR3 DNA is TGTGCCAGCAGTTTCAGACGGAGCAGAGACTATAATTCACCCCTCCACTTT.

This chain joins TRBV14 and TRBJ1-4; D not certain. In germline, CDR1 is SGHDN, CDR2 FVKESK. Trimming took off 1 base at V and 8 bases at J, with 14 bases between the two ends. The CDR3 runs to 15 residues. This CDR3 is CASSQAATWAEKLFF. CDR3 coding DNA: TGTGCCAGCAGCCAAGCCGCGACCTGGGCAGAAAAACTGTTTTTT.